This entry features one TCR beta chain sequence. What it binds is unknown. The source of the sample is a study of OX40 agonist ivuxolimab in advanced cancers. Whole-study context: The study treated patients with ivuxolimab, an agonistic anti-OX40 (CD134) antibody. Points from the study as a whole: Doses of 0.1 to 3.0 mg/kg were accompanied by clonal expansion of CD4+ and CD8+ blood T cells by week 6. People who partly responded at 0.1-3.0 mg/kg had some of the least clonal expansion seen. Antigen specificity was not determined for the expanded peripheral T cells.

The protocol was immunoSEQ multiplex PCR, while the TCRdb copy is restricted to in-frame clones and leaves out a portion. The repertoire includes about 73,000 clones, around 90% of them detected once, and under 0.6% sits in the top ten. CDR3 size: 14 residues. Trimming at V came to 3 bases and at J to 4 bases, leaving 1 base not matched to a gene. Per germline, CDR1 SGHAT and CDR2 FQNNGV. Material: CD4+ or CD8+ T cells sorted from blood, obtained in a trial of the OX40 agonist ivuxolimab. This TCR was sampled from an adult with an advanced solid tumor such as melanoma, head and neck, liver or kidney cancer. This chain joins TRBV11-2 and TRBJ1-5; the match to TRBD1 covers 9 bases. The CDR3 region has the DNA TGTGCCAGCAGCTTGACAGGGGGAAATCAGCCCCAGCATTTT. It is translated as CASSLTGGNQPQHF.